The clone carrying this TCR beta chain was recorded once. Between the trimmed V and J ends, which lost 1 base and 9 bases, there was a span of 13 bases. Germline V gives CDR1 SGHVS, CDR2 FQNEAQ. The CDR3 loop spans 14 amino acids. Clones were sequenced by immunoSEQ multiplex PCR, and TCRdb holds only the in-frame ones, with some missing. Of about 150,000 clones listed, 85% to 95% are singletons. This record belongs to a study of T cell responses to AZD1222 COVID-19 vaccine. The TCR was taken from an adult who received the AZD1222 COVID-19 vaccine. This chain links TRBV7-8 with TRBJ1-5, with D possibly TRBD1 on 5 matching bases. The sequencing used peripheral blood, collected 28 days after the second AZD1222 dose. CDR3 in amino acids: CASSLEGVVVPQHF. In DNA form, the CDR3 reads TGTGCCAGCAGCTTAGAAGGGGTCGTCGTGCCCCAGCATTTT.